These 28 T cell receptor beta chains share one sample of origin, sequenced in a study of beta chain features in type 1 diabetes. Expressed TCRB transcripts were sequenced because the isolated RNA had all been reverse transcribed beforehand. The assay was immunoSEQ multiplex PCR, and TCRdb's table has in-frame clones only and misses some. The table records under 450,000 clones, more than 11% of them present only once. Sequences were obtained from naive CD4+ T cells from blood. The receptors here all came from a man under 40 in good health.

Note on this clone: Other nucleotide sequences from this sample produce the same CDR3. The chain carries TRBV2 and TRBJ2-1; unclear D gene. V was trimmed by 2 bases and J by 8 bases, leaving 4 bases between them. Germline V gene sequence: CDR1 SNHLY, CDR2 FYNNEI. This CDR3 spans 11 amino acids. This chain's CDR3 is CASSELYEQFF. DNA of the CDR3: TGTGCCAGCAGTGAATTATATGAGCAGTTCTTC.

The rearrangement links TRBV6-1 to TRBJ2-4; 7 bases line up with TRBD1. Germline CDR1 and CDR2: MNHNS and SASEGT. The CDR3 runs to 13 residues. Trimming removed 1 base from V and 11 bases from J; junction bases left unmatched: 5. CDR3 DNA sequence: TGTGCCAGCAGTGAAGGACAGGGACGAGTTCAGTACTTC. Translation: CASSEGQGRVQYF.

This clone showed up just a few times. This rearrangement joins TRBV5-1 to TRBJ2-7; D unclear. This CDR3 comprises 16 residues. CDR1 and CDR2 from the germline V gene are SGHRS and YFSETQ. V was trimmed by 0 bases and J by 0 bases, leaving 13 bases between them. CDR3 DNA sequence: TGCGCCAGCAGCTTGGTCGCAGACCCACTCTCCTACGAGCAGTACTTC. Protein: CASSLVADPLSYEQYF.

This clone has just a few counts. The rearrangement links TRBV7-9 to TRBJ1-6, with D hard to call. V was trimmed by 5 bases and J by 9 bases, leaving 11 bases between them. The CDR3 runs 13 residues. Germline V gene sequence: CDR1 SEHNR, CDR2 FQNEAQ (reference sequence). This CDR3 reads CASSHVLPSPLHF. CDR3 coding DNA: TGTGCCAGCAGCCACGTACTCCCTTCACCCCTCCACTTT.

The chain carries TRBV5-1 and TRBJ2-7; the D call may be TRBD1 or TRBD2 (6 bases each). V gave up 0 bases and J gave up 6 bases, with 13 bases separating them. Per the germline V gene, CDR1 is SGHRS and CDR2 is YFSETQ. This CDR3 region has 14 residues. In DNA, the CDR3 is TGCGCCAGCAGCTTGGATGGAGGGGGTGGCGAGCAGTACTTC. It specifies CASSLDGGGGEQYF.

This clone turned up a few times. The chain joins TRBV29-1 to TRBJ2-6, with 11 bases identical to TRBD1. V was clipped by 2 bases and J by 2 bases; unmatched bases: 8. From germline, CDR1 is SQVTM and CDR2 ANQGSEA. This CDR3 is built from 18 residues. CDR3 nucleotides: TGCAGCGTTGAATTTAGGACAGGGGGCTTCGCTGGGGCCAACGTCCTGACTTTC. Translation: CSVEFRTGGFAGANVLTF.

The sample holds a few counts of this clone. The rearrangement joins TRBV4-3 to TRBJ2-2; D might be TRBD1 (6 bases). Germline lookup yields CDR1 LGHNA and CDR2 YSLEER. This CDR3 region has 16 residues. V lost 2 bases to trimming and J lost 1 base, with 11 bases between them. CDR3 in DNA: TGCGCCAGCAGCCAATATCCGACAGGGAACACCGGGGAGCTGTTTTTT. Translating gives CASSQYPTGNTGELFF.

This clone was observed a few times. The chain has TRBV4-1 and TRBJ2-5, with a tentative D call TRBD2 (7 bases). Germline lookup yields CDR1 MGHRA and CDR2 YSYEKL. V dropped 1 base and J dropped 1 base, with 10 bases sitting between them. The CDR3 consists of 15 residues. The CDR3 sequence: CASSQAGGPQETQYF. The CDR3 DNA follows: TGCGCCAGCAGCCAAGCCGGGGGGCCCCAAGAGACCCAGTACTTC.

This clone was picked up a small number of times. The gene calls are TRBV7-9 and TRBJ2-7, with D perhaps matching TRBD2 (6 bases). Germline V lookup: CDR1 SEHNR, CDR2 FQNEAQ (reference sequence). The ends were cut back, 1 base at V and 2 bases at J, with 15 bases in the middle. CDR3 length equals 16 residues. CDR3 protein: CASSLGPGESPYEQYF. The DNA for the CDR3 is TGTGCCAGCAGCTTAGGTCCGGGGGAATCCCCCTACGAGCAGTACTTC. The full variable domain, its missing parts supplied by reference TRBV7-9 and TRBJ2-7, is DTGVSQNPRHKITKRGQNVTFRCDPISEHNRLYWYRQTLGQGPEFLTYFQNEAQLEKSRLLSDRFSAERPKGSFSTLEIQRTEQGDSAMYLCASSLGPGESPYEQYFGPGTRLTVT.

The chain employs TRBV4-3 and TRBJ2-1, with 10 bases lining up with TRBD2. J lost 6 bases, V lost 0 bases, and 5 bases had no gene match. Germline CDR1 reads LGHNA; CDR2 reads YSLEER. The CDR3 extends over 16 amino acids. CDR3 loop: CASSQEGSGRGNEQFF. CDR3 coding DNA: TGCGCCAGCAGCCAAGAGGGGAGCGGGAGGGGCAATGAGCAGTTCTTC.

V gene TRBV30 combines with J gene TRBJ2-2; TRBD2 might be the D (5 bases). CDR1 GTSNPN and CDR2 SVGIG come from the germline V gene (reference sequence). This CDR3 is built from 11 residues. Trimming cost V 2 bases and J 7 bases, with 5 bases left between them. The CDR3: CAWSRGGELFF. The DNA of the CDR3 is TGTGCCTGGAGTCGGGGCGGGGAGCTGTTTTTT.

The V and J genes are TRBV11-2 and TRBJ1-4, with TRBD1 identical over 7 bases. Germline-derived CDR1 and CDR2 are SGHAT and FQNNGV. Losses at the gene ends were 5 bases for V and 8 bases for J; bases not matched to a gene: 11. The CDR3 length is 15 residues. In nucleotides, the CDR3 is TGTGCCAGCAGCCGACAGGGACTGTACGACGAAAAACTGTTTTTT. It codes for CASSRQGLYDEKLFF.

This clone was counted between two and nine times. V gene TRBV4-3 combines with J gene TRBJ1-5; a possible D gene is TRBD1 (5 bases). The CDR3 consists of 13 residues. V was pared by 7 bases and J by 8 bases, with 15 bases between. Germline V lookup: CDR1 LGHNA, CDR2 YSLEER. The CDR3, as DNA: TGCGCCAGCAATCAGGGCCGCCTGGAGCCCCAGCATTTT. Translation gives CASNQGRLEPQHF.

The J gene is TRBJ2-1, the V gene TRBV7-2; D gene uncertain. CDR1 is SGHTA, CDR2 FQGNSA, per germline. V shed 4 bases and J shed 0 bases, with 13 bases lying between them. CDR3 size: 16 residues. DNA for the CDR3: TGTGCCAGCAGCTCCCAGATGGGATACTCCTACAATGAGCAGTTCTTC. This translates into CASSSQMGYSYNEQFF. The whole variable domain, filled in from reference TRBV7-2 and TRBJ2-1, reads GAGVSQSPSNKVTEKGKDVELRCDPISGHTALYWYRQSLGQGLEFLIYFQGNSAPDKSGLPSDRFSAERTGGSVSTLTIQRTQQEDSAVYLCASSSQMGYSYNEQFFGPGTRLTVL.

This clone came up a few times. The chain links TRBV6-5 to TRBJ2-3; D remains unclear. V shed 4 bases and J shed 4 bases, with 6 bases lying between them. The CDR3 sequence is 12 residues long. Germline-derived CDR1 and CDR2 are MNHEY and SVGAGI. CDR3 sequence: CASSSSADTQYF. CDR3 DNA: TGTGCCAGCAGTTCCTCTGCAGATACGCAGTATTTT.

This clone came up a few times. The CDR3 protein is CASSQSTVREQYF. The CDR3 coding sequence is TGTGCCAGCAGCCAGTCGACAGTTCGCGAGCAGTACTTC. The chain is built from TRBV7-9 and TRBJ2-7, with D perhaps TRBD1 (5 bases). The CDR3 covers 13 residues. Germline values: CDR1 SEHNR, CDR2 FQNEAQ (reference sequence). Deletions cut 5 bases from V and 6 bases from J, with 14 bases between.

This clone was found a few times. This sequence joins TRBV29-1 and TRBJ1-5; D call uncertain. CDR1 is SQVTM and CDR2 is ANQGSEA in the germline V gene. The CDR3 consists of 12 residues. V gave up 7 bases and J gave up 0 bases, with 7 bases separating them. CDR3 coding DNA: TGCAGCGGTGGAGATAGCAATCAGCCCCAGCATTTT. As protein: CSGGDSNQPQHF.

This chain joins TRBV5-4 and TRBJ1-1; no firm D call. Trimming cost V 4 bases and J 7 bases, with 11 bases left between them. The germline CDR1 and CDR2 sequences are SGHNT and YYREEE (reference sequence). The CDR3 runs 12 residues. CDR3 sequence (DNA): TGTGCCAGCAGCCTTGCGGGCGGTGAAGCTTTCTTT. This sequence encodes CASSLAGGEAFF.

On this clone itself: The same CDR3 is also encoded by other DNA sequences in this sample. The V gene is TRBV5-1, the J gene TRBJ1-2; D perhaps matches TRBD1 (6 bases). V was trimmed by 2 bases and J by 2 bases, leaving 7 bases between them. CDR1 and CDR2 from the germline V gene are SGHRS and YFSETQ. CDR3 length equals 13 residues. The CDR3 sequence: CASSFGQNYGYTF. Written as DNA, the CDR3 is TGCGCCAGCAGCTTTGGACAGAACTATGGCTACACCTTC.

This chain connects TRBV4-1 to TRBJ2-3, with 7 nucleotides matching TRBD1. V lost 4 bases to trimming and J lost 6 bases; unmatched junction nucleotides: 4. This CDR3 has 13 amino acids. Germline V gene sequence: CDR1 MGHRA, CDR2 YSYEKL. In DNA form, the CDR3 reads TGCGCCAGCAGCCGACAGGGAGATGATACGCAGTATTTT. Translated: CASSRQGDDTQYF.

This clone was picked up a small number of times. The chain combines TRBV7-9 with TRBJ2-7; D tentatively fits TRBD1 or TRBD2 (5 bases each). The CDR3 loop spans 15 amino acids. V lost 4 bases, J lost 4 bases, and 17 bases lay in between. Per germline, CDR1 SEHNR and CDR2 FQNEAQ (reference sequence). CDR3 sequence reads: CASSSLPRDGYEQYF. As DNA, the CDR3 is TGTGCCAGCAGCTCCCTGCCACGGGACGGTTACGAGCAGTACTTC.

J is TRBJ1-1 and V is TRBV7-3, with D uncertain. V was trimmed by 3 bases and J by 6 bases, leaving 11 bases between them. The CDR3 consists of 13 residues. Per the germline V gene, CDR1 is SGHTA and CDR2 is FQGTGA. CDR3: CASSLSTGSEAFF. Written as DNA, the CDR3 is TGTGCCAGCAGCTTGTCGACGGGGTCTGAAGCTTTCTTT.

The sample holds a few counts of this clone. This chain joins TRBV5-4 and TRBJ1-2; D remains ambiguous. CDR1 and CDR2 (germline): SGHNT, YYREEE (reference sequence). V was cut by 4 bases and J by 8 bases, with 18 bases left in between. The CDR3 contains 14 residues. CDR3 nucleotides: TGTGCCAGCAGCGTCGCGAGGACCTCAGAGGGCTACACCTTC. It translates to CASSVARTSEGYTF.

This clone showed up just a few times. The chain employs TRBV7-2 and TRBJ1-5; D perhaps matches TRBD1 (6 bases). Trimming left V 3 bases short and J 4 bases short, with 10 bases between. The CDR3 is made up of 14 amino acids. CDR1 is SGHTA, CDR2 FQGNSA, per germline. The chain's CDR3 is CASSFTGRNQPQHF. CDR3 DNA: TGTGCCAGCAGCTTTACAGGGCGGAATCAGCCCCAGCATTTT.

This clone has only a few counts. V and J are TRBV4-3 and TRBJ2-5, with 13 bases fitting TRBD2. The CDR3 sequence is 17 residues long. Germline V gene data show CDR1 as LGHNA and CDR2 as YSLEER. V lost 4 bases, J lost 5 bases, and 10 bases stayed unmatched. Here the CDR3 reads CASSPEGTSGVQETQYF. DNA for the CDR3: TGCGCCAGCAGCCCTGAGGGGACTAGCGGGGTGCAGGAGACCCAGTACTTC.

V gene TRBV4-1 combines with J gene TRBJ2-3, with D possibly being TRBD2 (6 bases). V gave up 3 bases and J gave up 3 bases, with 13 bases separating them. CDR1 and CDR2 from the germline V gene are MGHRA and YSYEKL. The CDR3 has 15 residues. In nucleotides, the CDR3 is TGCGCCAGCAGCCATCCGGGACTGGATACAGATACGCAGTATTTT. It yields the protein CASSHPGLDTDTQYF.

The chain combines TRBV14 with TRBJ2-3, with D perhaps being TRBD1 or TRBD2 (5 bases each). V lost 1 base and J lost 5, with 13 bases in between. CDR1 and CDR2 from the germline V gene are SGHDN and FVKESK. CDR3 length: 15 residues. This chain's CDR3 is CASSQVGGVIDTQYF. The CDR3 bases are TGTGCCAGCAGCCAAGTTGGGGGAGTTATAGATACGCAGTATTTT. The full variable domain, rest sourced from reference TRBV14 and TRBJ2-3, is EAGVTQFPSHSVIEKGQTVTLRCDPISGHDNLYWYRRVMGKEIKFLLHFVKESKQDESGMPNNRFLAERTGGTYSTLKVQPAELEDSGVYFCASSQVGGVIDTQYFGPGTRLTVL.

This clone was seen more than once but under ten times. The chain recombines TRBV5-4 with TRBJ2-2; no clear D gene. The V end was cut by 4 bases, the J end by 4 bases, with 14 bases between. The CDR3 has 15 amino acids. Per germline, CDR1 SGHNT and CDR2 YYREEE (reference sequence). As DNA, the CDR3 is TGTGCCAGCAGCCCAAATTGGGCCGCCACCGGGGAGCTGTTTTTT. Its translation: CASSPNWAATGELFF.